The 2 T cell receptor beta chains reported below all come from one sample, sequenced in a study of OX40 agonist ivuxolimab in advanced cancers. TCRdb keeps only in-frame clones here, not all; method: immunoSEQ multiplex PCR. Altogether 81,000 or so clones are present, more than 70% being singletons, with the ten largest covering about 0.52%. Material: CD4+ or CD8+ T cells sorted from blood, obtained in a trial of the OX40 agonist ivuxolimab. The origin of the receptors is an adult with an advanced solid tumor such as melanoma, head and neck, liver or kidney cancer.

The chain combines TRBV28 with TRBJ2-5; 7 bases line up with TRBD2. CDR1 is MDHEN and CDR2 is SYDVKM in the germline V gene. CDR3 size: 14 residues. The ends lost 3 bases at V and 3 bases at J; junction bases unmatched: 4. This chain's CDR3 is CASSLGAGKETQYF. CDR3 nucleotide sequence: TGTGCCAGCAGTTTGGGAGCGGGGAAAGAGACCCAGTACTTC.

V is TRBV6-1 and J is TRBJ2-7; 7 bases align to TRBD1. The CDR3 runs to 14 residues. Germline CDR1 reads MNHNS; CDR2 reads SASEGT. V shed 7 bases and J 3 bases; nucleotides not matched to a gene: 9. The CDR3 here is CASNSRTGSYEQYF. The CDR3 DNA sequence: TGTGCCAGCAACTCACGGACAGGAAGCTACGAGCAGTACTTC.